This TCR beta chain was sequenced for a study of beta chain features in type 1 diabetes. In the case of this clone: Its target is unknown.

From germline, CDR1 is MNHNY and CDR2 SVGAGI (reference sequence). The CDR3 has 15 residues. The V segment lost 6 bases and the J segment 5 bases; nucleotides outside the gene matches: 7. Study findings and constraints: High TCR expression in some cells could lead to their over-representation in cDNA sequencing.

Sort purity for all populations was recorded as exceeding 98%. Reverse transcribing all isolated RNA meant expressed TCRB transcripts were sequenced. Sequenced by immunoSEQ multiplex PCR; TCRdb stores in-frame clones only, minus some. The sample has 130,000 to 150,000 clones, around 8.7% seen once. This sequence joins TRBV6-6 and TRBJ2-1; the match to TRBD1 covers 10 bases. This TCR was sampled from a young man in good health. Source material: central memory CD4+ T cells from blood. The CDR3 here is CASRGEDRGNNEQFF. The CDR3 coding sequence is TGTGCCAGCAGGGGGGAGGACAGGGGGAACAATGAGCAGTTCTTC.